Below, 24 T cell receptor beta chains from the same sample are listed, as sequenced in a study of blood T cell repertoires in COVID-19. Using immunoSEQ multiplex PCR, the repertoire was profiled, and TCRdb retains in-frame clones only, with some absent. Of approximately 190,000 clones detected, about four fifths appear once; the ten largest clones hold 7.5%. The specimen sequenced was PBMCs or T cells enriched from blood (not recorded which). Source of these receptors: a man between 35 and 55 years old who had recovered from COVID-19.

This rearrangement joins TRBV5-1 to TRBJ1-4, with D perhaps TRBD1 (6 bases). The CDR3 is made up of 16 amino acids. Germline assignment: CDR1 SGHRS and CDR2 YFSETQ. V was cut by 0 bases and J by 3 bases, with 12 bases left in between. DNA of the CDR3: TGCGCCAGCAGCTTGGAGGTGCAGGGGCCTAATGAAAAACTGTTTTTT. Protein sequence: CASSLEVQGPNEKLFF.

The chain combines TRBV23-1 with TRBJ2-7, with D possibly matching TRBD1 (6 bases). TRBV23-1 is labeled an ORF, and its function is uncertain. The CDR3 totals 14 residues. V was clipped by 4 bases and J by 3 bases, with 13 bases between them. The CDR3: CASSRTEHFYEQYF. CDR3 in DNA: TGCGCCAGCAGTCGGACAGAACATTTCTACGAGCAGTACTTC.

The chain couples TRBV19 to TRBJ2-7, with 11 bases identical to TRBD1. This CDR3 is built from 14 residues. The germline V gene has CDR1 LNHDA and CDR2 SQIVND (reference sequence). V shed 6 bases and J 7 bases; nucleotides not matched to a gene: 8. The CDR3 DNA sequence: TGTGCCAGTAGCCGGACAGGGGGCGAGGAGGAGCAGTACTTC. Translating gives CASSRTGGEEEQYF.

This sequence joins TRBV11-2 and TRBJ2-1, with 7 bases fitting TRBD1. Germline V gives CDR1 SGHAT, CDR2 FQNNGV. Unmatched junction bases numbered 8, after V lost 5 bases and J lost 10 bases. This CDR3 has 13 residues. CDR3 loop: CASSMGTEYEQFF. The CDR3 DNA sequence: TGTGCCAGCAGCATGGGGACAGAGTACGAGCAGTTCTTC. Using reference TRBV11-2 and TRBJ2-1 for the parts outside the CDR3, the full variable domain is EAGVAQSPRYKIIEKRQSVAFWCNPISGHATLYWYQQILGQGPKLLIQFQNNGVVDDSQLPKDRFSAERLKGVDSTLKIQPAKLEDSAVYLCASSMGTEYEQFFGPGTRLTVL.

The chain has TRBV30 and TRBJ1-2, with D possibly being TRBD1 (6 bases). V lost 3 bases and J 7 bases, leaving 12 bases between the germline ends. Germline V gives CDR1 GTSNPN, CDR2 SVGIG (reference sequence). The CDR3 is 12 residues long. Here the CDR3 DNA reads TGTGCCTGGAGCAGTGGACAGCCTGGCTACACCTTC. This encodes CAWSSGQPGYTF. Drawing the rest from reference TRBV30 and TRBJ1-2, the complete variable domain is SQTIHQWPATLVQPVGSPLSLECTVEGTSNPNLYWYRQAAGRGLQLLFYSVGIGQISSEVPQNLSASRPQDRQFILSSKKLLLSDSGFYLCAWSSGQPGYTFGSGTRLTVV.

This chain joins TRBV6-5 and TRBJ1-6; no definite D call. The CDR3 is 15 residues long. From germline, CDR1 is MNHEY and CDR2 SVGAGI. Trimming stripped 6 bases from V and 5 bases from J, with 14 bases between. CDR3 coding DNA: TGTGCCAGCAGACAACCTACAGTAAATAATTCACCCCTCCACTTT. Its translation is CASRQPTVNNSPLHF.

CDR3 DNA: TGTGCCAGCAGCTTTACAGGGGGTGAAGCTTTCTTT. This encodes CASSFTGGEAFF. The chain uses TRBV12-3 or TRBV12-4 and TRBJ1-1; TRBD1 matches 8 bases. This CDR3 region has 12 residues. V shed 6 bases and J 7 bases; nucleotides not matched to a gene: 4.

The chain combines TRBV14 with TRBJ2-1; 11 bases are shared with TRBD2. V lost 3 bases and J lost 0; bases outside the gene matches: 16. In germline, CDR1 is SGHDN, CDR2 FVKESK. This CDR3 contains 21 residues. The chain's CDR3 is CASSHRPPLAGALHSYNEQFF. The DNA for the CDR3 is TGTGCCAGCAGCCACAGACCACCACTAGCGGGGGCCCTTCACTCCTACAATGAGCAGTTCTTC.

The sample holds a few counts of this clone. V and J are TRBV30 and TRBJ1-5; TRBD1 matches at 7 bases. With 2 bases clipped from V and 6 bases from J, the junction kept 4 bases outside the gene matches. Germline CDR1 and CDR2: GTSNPN and SVGIG (reference sequence). The CDR3 has 13 residues. The CDR3 reads CAWSTGVGQPQHF. In DNA, the CDR3 is TGTGCCTGGAGTACAGGGGTGGGTCAGCCCCAGCATTTT. Looking up the rest from reference TRBV30 and TRBJ1-5 gives the full variable domain: SQTIHQWPATLVQPVGSPLSLECTVEGTSNPNLYWYRQAAGRGLQLLFYSVGIGQISSEVPQNLSASRPQDRQFILSSKKLLLSDSGFYLCAWSTGVGQPQHFGDGTRLSIL.

The V and J genes are TRBV9 and TRBJ1-1; D perhaps matches TRBD1 (6 bases). The germline CDR1 and CDR2 sequences are SGDLS and YYNGEE. V was shortened by 5 bases and J by 0 bases, with 11 bases between the two germline ends. The CDR3 is made up of 14 amino acids. CDR3 nucleotides: TGTGCCAGCAGTTCCGGGGGGCTGAACACTGAAGCTTTCTTT. Encoded protein: CASSSGGLNTEAFF.

V is TRBV5-1 and J is TRBJ1-1; 11 bases map to TRBD1. Losses at the gene ends were 5 bases for V and 4 bases for J; bases not matched to a gene: 4. Germline-derived CDR1 and CDR2 are SGHRS and YFSETQ. This CDR3 is 14 amino acids long. The CDR3 loop is CASSFGQGATEAFF. The DNA for the CDR3 is TGCGCCAGCAGTTTTGGACAGGGGGCCACTGAAGCTTTCTTT.

This clone was recorded only once. This chain uses TRBV30 with TRBJ1-1, with a possible D match to TRBD1 (5 bases). Deletions cut 2 bases from V and 1 base from J, with 11 bases between. This CDR3 is built from 14 residues. Germline loops: CDR1 GTSNPN, CDR2 SVGIG (reference sequence). The CDR3 sequence: CAWSPGGGNTEAFF. For the CDR3, the DNA is TGTGCCTGGAGTCCCGGCGGGGGGAACACTGAAGCTTTCTTT.

This chain joins TRBV2 and TRBJ2-3; the D is unclear. This CDR3 spans 13 amino acids. Looked up from germline, CDR1 is SNHLY and CDR2 is FYNNEI. The germline V and J ends were trimmed by 6 bases and 4 bases, with 11 bases remaining between them. CDR3 sequence reads: CASSADRSDTQYF. As DNA, the CDR3 is TGTGCCAGCAGCGCTGATCGGTCAGATACGCAGTATTTT.

The chain joins TRBV3-1 (or the pseudogene TRBV3-2) to TRBJ2-5; D uncertain. The CDR3 loop spans 11 amino acids. V was shortened by 4 bases and J by 2 bases, with 2 bases between the two germline ends. CDR1 is LGHDT, CDR2 YNNKEL, per germline (reference sequence). This CDR3 is CASSPQETQYF. CDR3 DNA: TGTGCCAGCAGCCCGCAAGAGACCCAGTACTTC.

The chain has TRBV5-6 and TRBJ1-6, with 7 bases identical to TRBD1. V lost 3 bases to trimming and J lost 3 bases; unmatched junction nucleotides: 6. The CDR3 runs to 16 residues. CDR1 is SGHDT and CDR2 is YYEEEE in the germline V gene. Written as DNA, the CDR3 is TGTGCCAGCAGCTCCCTGACAGGGTACTATAATTCACCCCTCCACTTT. Translating it yields CASSSLTGYYNSPLHF.

The rearrangement joins TRBV5-4 to TRBJ2-1; 16 nucleotides align to TRBD2. From germline, CDR1 is SGHNT and CDR2 YYREEE (reference sequence). The V segment lost 4 bases and the J segment 4 bases; nucleotides outside the gene matches: 5. This CDR3 comprises 17 residues. The CDR3 region is CASSSGTSGGVYNEQFF. DNA for the CDR3: TGTGCCAGCAGCAGCGGGACTAGCGGGGGGGTGTACAATGAGCAGTTCTTC.

The rearrangement links TRBV28 to TRBJ1-4, with D hard to call. The germline V gene has CDR1 MDHEN and CDR2 SYDVKM. This CDR3 comprises 12 residues. Trimming pared 6 bases from V and 5 bases from J, leaving 7 bases between. This CDR3 is CASSYLNEKLFF. The CDR3 DNA reads TGTGCCAGCAGCTATCTAAATGAAAAACTGTTTTTT.

The gene calls are TRBV7-7 and TRBJ2-3, with D tentatively TRBD1 (5 bases). The V gene lost 1 base and the J gene lost 2 bases, with 10 bases spanning the gap. The germline gives CDR1 SSHAT, CDR2 FNYEAQ (reference sequence). The CDR3 sequence is 15 residues long. CDR3 sequence: CASSLGLGDTDTQYF. In DNA form, the CDR3 reads TGTGCCAGCAGCTTAGGTTTAGGGGACACAGATACGCAGTATTTT.

The V call is TRBV11-2, the J call TRBJ2-2; 8 positions agree with TRBD1. The V and J ends lost 1 base and 3 bases, in that order; junction bases with no gene match: 1. The CDR3 contains 15 residues. Germline assignment: CDR1 SGHAT and CDR2 FQNNGV. CDR3 protein: CASSLGQGHTGELFF. The CDR3 coding sequence is TGTGCCAGCAGCTTAGGACAGGGGCACACCGGGGAGCTGTTTTTT.

The J gene is TRBJ1-5, the V gene TRBV2, with 11 nucleotides matching TRBD1. This CDR3 spans 14 amino acids. CDR1 is SNHLY, CDR2 FYNNEI, per germline. V shed 8 bases and J 9 bases; nucleotides not matched to a gene: 9. In DNA, the CDR3 is TGTGCCAGCGGGCCGGGACAGGGGGGTTTGCCCCAGCATTTT. Its translation is CASGPGQGGLPQHF.

The J gene is TRBJ2-1, the V gene TRBV3-1 (or the pseudogene TRBV3-2), with 14 nucleotides matching TRBD2. J lost 4 bases, V lost 4 bases, and 0 bases had no gene match. Germline assignment: CDR1 LGHDT and CDR2 YNNKEL (reference sequence). The CDR3 is made up of 15 amino acids. CDR3: CASSRLAGGYNEQFF. The DNA of the CDR3 is TGTGCCAGCAGCCGACTAGCGGGGGGGTACAATGAGCAGTTCTTC.

This clone has only one observation. The J gene is TRBJ2-2, the V gene TRBV19, with D maybe TRBD1 (5 bases). The ends were cut back, 7 bases at V and 2 bases at J, with 11 bases in the middle. The CDR3 runs to 14 residues. Germline values: CDR1 LNHDA, CDR2 SQIVND (reference sequence). CDR3 nucleotides: TGTGCCAGTATGGGAAGGGGAAACACCGGGGAGCTGTTTTTT. Encoded protein: CASMGRGNTGELFF.

This chain joins TRBV5-1 and TRBJ1-4; 9 positions agree with TRBD1. Germline V gene lookup returns CDR1 SGHRS and CDR2 YFSETQ. V was clipped by 2 bases and J by 5 bases; unmatched bases: 4. This CDR3 is 15 amino acids long. CDR3 protein: CASSLGTGPNEKLFF. The CDR3 bases are TGCGCCAGCAGCTTAGGGACAGGGCCGAATGAAAAACTGTTTTTT.

This rearrangement joins TRBV6-1 to TRBJ1-1; D is uncertain. Per the germline V gene, CDR1 is MNHNS and CDR2 is SASEGT. CDR3 length: 15 residues. V lost 0 bases to trimming and J lost 3 bases, with 11 bases between them. The CDR3 DNA is TGTGCCAGCAGTGAAGCGCGGGGTAGGCACACTGAAGCTTTCTTT. Protein: CASSEARGRHTEAFF.